This TCR beta chain came from a study of a mutant IDH1 vaccine in newly diagnosed glioma. Some clones are missing from TCRdb's copy, which holds only in-frame ones; the method was immunoSEQ multiplex PCR. Of approximately 52,000 clones in the sample, more than 60% were seen once. Time point specified: baseline, week 1 (first vaccination visit). Noted treatment: pre-vaccination baseline after standard-of-care therapy. CDR3 length: 17 residues. V lost 3 bases and J lost 5; bases outside the gene matches: 13. The germline CDR1 and CDR2 sequences are MGHRA and YSYEKL. This chain joins TRBV4-1 and TRBJ1-3, with 7 bases identical to TRBD1. Sequenced here: PBMCs, sampled from a glioma patient treated with radiotherapy, temozolomide or both. The source of this sequence is a woman aged 40 to 50 with glioma. The DNA for the CDR3 is TGCGCCAGCAGCCAGGGGATTCAGGGGGTGCCGAGAAACACCATATATTTT. Translation gives CASSQGIQGVPRNTIYF.